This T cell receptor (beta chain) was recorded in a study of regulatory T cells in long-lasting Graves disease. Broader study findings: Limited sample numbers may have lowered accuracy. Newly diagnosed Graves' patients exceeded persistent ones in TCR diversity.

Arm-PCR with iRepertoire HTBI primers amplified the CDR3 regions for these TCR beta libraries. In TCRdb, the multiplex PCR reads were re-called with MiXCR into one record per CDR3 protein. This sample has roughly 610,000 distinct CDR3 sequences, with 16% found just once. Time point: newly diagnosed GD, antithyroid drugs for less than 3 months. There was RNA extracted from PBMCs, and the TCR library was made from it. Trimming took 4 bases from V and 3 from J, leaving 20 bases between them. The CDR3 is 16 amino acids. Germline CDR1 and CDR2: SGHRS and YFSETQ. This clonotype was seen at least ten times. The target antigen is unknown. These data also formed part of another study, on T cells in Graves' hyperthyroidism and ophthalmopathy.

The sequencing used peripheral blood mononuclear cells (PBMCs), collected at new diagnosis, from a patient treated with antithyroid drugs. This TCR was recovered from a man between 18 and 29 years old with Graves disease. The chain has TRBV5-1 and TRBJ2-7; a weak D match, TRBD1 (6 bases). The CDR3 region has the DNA TGCGCCAGCAGCGAGGGTGGGGGCTCAACCTTCTACGAGCAGTACTTC. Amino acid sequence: CASSEGGGSTFYEQYF.